This section outlines one T cell receptor (beta chain) sequence together with its context. The time point: persistent/refractory GD, antithyroid drugs over 5 years with positive TRAb. With RNA extracted from PBMCs as input, the TCR library was made. CDR1 and CDR2 (germline): SGHRS, YFSETQ. The J segment lost 1 base and the V segment lost 3 bases, leaving 2 bases of the junction unmatched. CDR3 size: 15 residues. This sample is part of a study of regulatory T cells in long-lasting Graves disease. Study in general: The study counted Graves' disease as persistent given over 5 years of antithyroid drugs and positive TSH receptor antibodies.

CDR3-region Arm-PCR and iRepertoire HTBI primers produced the TCR beta libraries. TCRdb used MiXCR to reprocess the multiplex PCR reads, holding one entry per CDR3 protein. The table shows about 460,000 distinct CDR3 sequences, with about 20% occurring only once. The TCR was taken from a female donor with Graves disease. The sequencing used peripheral blood mononuclear cells (PBMCs), collected when the disease was refractory, from a patient treated with antithyroid drugs. The chain joins TRBV5-1 to TRBJ2-5; 11 positions agree with TRBD2. CDR3: CASSSLAGGQETQYF. The CDR3 nucleotides are TGCGCCAGCAGCTCCCTAGCGGGAGGCCAAGAGACCCAGTACTTC. Using reference TRBV5-1 and TRBJ2-5 for the parts outside the CDR3, the full variable domain is KAGVTQTPRYLIKTRGQQVTLSCSPISGHRSVSWYQQTPGQGLQFLFEYFSETQRNKGNFPGRFSGRQFSNSRSEMNVSTLELGDSALYLCASSSLAGGQETQYFGPGTRLLVL.